Included here is one TCR beta chain sequence, with context. The data were taken from a study of blood T cell repertoires in COVID-19. Study overall: T cells, B-cell-depleted T cells, or PBMCs provided the cDNA or gDNA that served as material.

Per the authors' pipeline: How many nucleated cells were present was estimated from reference gene primer amplification. Repertoires were generated with immunoSEQ multiplex PCR, while TCRdb's copy carries only in-frame clones and drops some. The V and J calls and clone size come from that table; D and trimming were worked out from the DNA. The sample includes roughly 410,000 clones, 87% of them seen just once. Seattle's enrolled individuals joined amid active infection and were then monitored longitudinally. Per germline, CDR1 SGDLS and CDR2 YYNGEE. This CDR3 is built from 20 residues. Germline trimming cut 4 bases from V and 1 base from J; bases unmatched to any gene: 16.

The clonotype comes from a woman aged 55-75 years with COVID-19, enrolled during active disease. Sample: peripheral blood. This sequence joins TRBV9 and TRBJ2-2; TRBD2 aligns across 10 bases. This CDR3 is CASSFGSPSERGGNTGELFF. In DNA form, the CDR3 reads TGTGCCAGCAGCTTCGGTAGCCCCTCGGAGCGGGGGGGGAACACCGGGGAGCTGTTTTTT.